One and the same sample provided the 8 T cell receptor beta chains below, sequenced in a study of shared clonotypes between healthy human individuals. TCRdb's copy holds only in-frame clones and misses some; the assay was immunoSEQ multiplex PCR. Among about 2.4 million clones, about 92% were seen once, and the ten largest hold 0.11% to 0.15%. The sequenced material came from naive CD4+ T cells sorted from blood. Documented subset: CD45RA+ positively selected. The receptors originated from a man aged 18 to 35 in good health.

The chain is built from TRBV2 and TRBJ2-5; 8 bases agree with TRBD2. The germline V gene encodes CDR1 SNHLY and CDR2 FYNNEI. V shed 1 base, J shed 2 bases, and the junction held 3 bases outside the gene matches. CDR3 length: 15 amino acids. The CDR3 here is CASSEDAGGQETQYF. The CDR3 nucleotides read TGTGCCAGCAGTGAAGATGCGGGGGGTCAAGAGACCCAGTACTTC.

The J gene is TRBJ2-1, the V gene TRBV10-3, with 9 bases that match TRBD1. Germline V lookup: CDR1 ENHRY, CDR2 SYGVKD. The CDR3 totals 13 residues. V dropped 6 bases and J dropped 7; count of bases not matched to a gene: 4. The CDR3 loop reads CAISPDRGNEQFF. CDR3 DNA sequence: TGTGCCATCAGCCCTGACAGGGGGAATGAGCAGTTCTTC.

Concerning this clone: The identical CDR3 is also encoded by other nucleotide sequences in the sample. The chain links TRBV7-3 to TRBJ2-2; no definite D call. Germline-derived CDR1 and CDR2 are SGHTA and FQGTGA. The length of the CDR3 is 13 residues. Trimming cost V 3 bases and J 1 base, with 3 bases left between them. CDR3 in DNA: TGTGCCAGCAGCTTGAGGAACACCGGGGAGCTGTTTTTT. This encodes CASSLRNTGELFF.

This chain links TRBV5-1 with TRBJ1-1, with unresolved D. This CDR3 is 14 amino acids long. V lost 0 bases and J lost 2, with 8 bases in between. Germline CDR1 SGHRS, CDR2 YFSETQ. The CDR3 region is CASSLVYRNTEAFF. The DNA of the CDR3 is TGCGCCAGCAGCTTGGTTTATAGAAACACTGAAGCTTTCTTT. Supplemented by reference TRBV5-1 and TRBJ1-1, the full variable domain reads KAGVTQTPRYLIKTRGQQVTLSCSPISGHRSVSWYQQTPGQGLQFLFEYFSETQRNKGNFPGRFSGRQFSNSRSEMNVSTLELGDSALYLCASSLVYRNTEAFFGQGTRLTVV.

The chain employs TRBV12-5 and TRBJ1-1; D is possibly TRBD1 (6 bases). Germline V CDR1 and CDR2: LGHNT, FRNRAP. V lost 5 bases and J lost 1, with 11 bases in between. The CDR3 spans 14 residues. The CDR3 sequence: CASGLGHTNTEAFF. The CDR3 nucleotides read TGTGCTAGTGGTCTGGGACATACGAACACTGAAGCTTTCTTT.

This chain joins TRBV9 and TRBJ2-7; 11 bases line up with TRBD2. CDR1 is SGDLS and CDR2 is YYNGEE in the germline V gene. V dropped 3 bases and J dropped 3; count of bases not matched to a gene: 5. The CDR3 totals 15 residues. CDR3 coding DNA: TGTGCCAGCAGCGCTGATGGGACTAGCGGCTACGAGCAGTACTTC. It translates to CASSADGTSGYEQYF.

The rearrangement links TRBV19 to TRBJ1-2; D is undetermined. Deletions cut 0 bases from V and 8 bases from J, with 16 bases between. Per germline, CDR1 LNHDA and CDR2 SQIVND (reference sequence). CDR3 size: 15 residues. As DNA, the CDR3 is TGTGCCAGTAGTATAGACCGAGGAAATACAAAAGGCTACACCTTC. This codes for CASSIDRGNTKGYTF.

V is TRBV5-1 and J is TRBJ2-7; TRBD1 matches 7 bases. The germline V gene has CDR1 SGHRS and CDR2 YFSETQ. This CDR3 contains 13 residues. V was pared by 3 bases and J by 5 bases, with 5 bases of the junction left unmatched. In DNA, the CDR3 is TGCGCCAGCAGCTCCCTAACAGGGGACGAGCAGTACTTC. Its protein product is CASSSLTGDEQYF.